This T cell receptor (beta chain) was sequenced in a study of regulatory T cells in long-lasting Graves disease. The authors built TCR beta libraries using iRepertoire HTBI primers and Arm-PCR of CDR3 regions. In the study's own analysis: From all samples, identification returned approximately 15 TRBJ and approximately 63 TRBV segments. TCRdb processed the multiplex PCR reads anew with MiXCR; each CDR3 protein has one entry. The V and J calls were determined by TCRdb, not by the authors. This table holds 350,000 to 550,000 distinct CDR3 sequences, roughly 15% found once. The table lists this clonotype with many counts. Trimming pared 0 bases from V and 9 bases from J, leaving 16 bases between. The CDR3 covers 15 residues. Looked up from germline, CDR1 is SGHRS and CDR2 is YFSETQ. The time point is: newly diagnosed GD, antithyroid drugs for less than 3 months. With RNA extracted from PBMCs as input, the TCR library was made.

Another study also made use of these data, one on T cells in Graves' hyperthyroidism and ophthalmopathy. That paper adds: The HTBI primer set drove a first-round RT-PCR of the TCR CDR3. In blood, most of the thyroid clonotypes expanded above 0.001 were also present. It was a median 6.5 months before onset that the model predicted ophthalmopathy.

The sample consisted of peripheral blood mononuclear cells (PBMCs), taken at new diagnosis, from a patient treated with antithyroid drugs. This rearrangement joins TRBV5-1 to TRBJ2-1; possibly TRBD2 for D (6 bases). The receptor was derived from a woman in her late teens or twenties with Graves disease. The CDR3 region is CASSLVGGEEAEQFF. The CDR3 coding sequence is TGCGCCAGCAGCTTGGTGGGAGGAGAGGAGGCTGAGCAGTTCTTC.